The next 7 T cell receptor beta chains were all read from a single sample in a study of glioma-infiltrating T cells after dendritic cell vaccination. The table came from immunoSEQ multiplex PCR; TCRdb's copy has only in-frame clones and leaves some out. The sample shows 90,000 or so clones, approximately 81% of them seen only once. Sequencing used blood, obtained before dendritic cell vaccination. These receptor sequences come from a human donor with glioblastoma.

This chain links TRBV29-1 with TRBJ2-7, with 9 bases aligning to TRBD2. Looked up from germline, CDR1 is SQVTM and CDR2 is ANQGSEA. The CDR3 covers 14 residues. V dropped 4 bases and J dropped 5; count of bases not matched to a gene: 9. For the CDR3, the DNA is TGCAGCGTTGTATCTAGCGGGATTATAAACGAGCAGTACTTC. Amino acids: CSVVSSGIINEQYF.

The genes are TRBV5-1 and TRBJ2-3, with 9 bases lining up with TRBD2. This CDR3 contains 16 residues. The J segment lost 3 bases and the V segment lost 0 bases, leaving 5 bases of the junction unmatched. The germline V gene encodes CDR1 SGHRS and CDR2 YFSETQ. The CDR3 spells CASSLVAGVVTDTQYF. Written as DNA, the CDR3 is TGCGCCAGCAGCTTGGTAGCGGGAGTAGTAACAGATACGCAGTATTTT.

CDR3 in amino acids: CASSLAPSNEQYF. In DNA, the CDR3 is TGTGCCAGCAGCTTAGCCCCGAGCAACGAGCAGTACTTC. The chain uses TRBV11-1 and TRBJ2-7, with D unclear. The CDR3 contains 13 residues. Deletions cut 0 bases from V and 5 bases from J, with 8 bases between. Germline CDR1 SGHAT, CDR2 FQDESV (reference sequence).

This chain links TRBV18 with TRBJ2-1; TRBD2 matches 10 bases. V lost 5 bases, J lost 0 bases, and 7 bases stayed unmatched. CDR1 is KGHSH, CDR2 LQKENI, per germline. CDR3 length equals 17 residues. The CDR3 nucleotides are TGTGCCAGCTCATTAACTTCTAGCGGGAGCTCCTACAATGAGCAGTTCTTC. Its translation: CASSLTSSGSSYNEQFF.

This chain connects TRBV12-5 to TRBJ1-2, with D maybe TRBD1 (6 bases). Trimming took 5 bases from V and 6 from J, leaving 16 bases between them. This CDR3 comprises 14 residues. From germline, CDR1 is LGHNT and CDR2 FRNRAP. CDR3 protein: CASGRTDSRHGYTF. The CDR3, as DNA: TGTGCTAGTGGTCGGACGGACAGTCGGCATGGCTACACCTTC.

The sample holds one count of this clone. The chain joins TRBV7-2 to TRBJ2-5; 7 positions match TRBD1. J gave up 1 base and V 5 bases, and 4 bases lay outside the gene matches. Germline assignment: CDR1 SGHTA and CDR2 FQGNSA. The CDR3 contains 14 residues. The CDR3 sequence: CASSPRDSQETQYF. CDR3 DNA: TGTGCCAGCAGCCCGAGGGACAGCCAAGAGACCCAGTACTTC.

The V call is TRBV5-4, the J call TRBJ2-7; 7 nucleotides match TRBD1. CDR1 is SGHNT and CDR2 is YYREEE in the germline V gene (reference sequence). The CDR3 length is 14 residues. The V segment lost 4 bases and the J segment 1 base; nucleotides outside the gene matches: 5. CDR3 protein: CASSRRGQSYEQYF. CDR3 coding DNA: TGTGCCAGCAGCCGCAGGGGACAGTCCTACGAGCAGTACTTC. Supplemented by reference TRBV5-4 and TRBJ2-7, the full variable domain reads ETGVTQSPTHLIKTRGQQVTLRCSSQSGHNTVSWYQQALGQGPQFIFQYYREEENGRGNFPPRFSGLQFPNYSSELNVNALELDDSALYLCASSRRGQSYEQYFGPGTRLTVT.